Presented here are 14 T cell receptor beta chains from one specimen sequenced in a study of T cells after yellow fever vaccination. One entry per CDR3 protein results from TCRdb running MiXCR on the 5' RACE reads. Here the sample spans 200,000 to 300,000 distinct CDR3 sequences, approximately 6.8% being singletons. Sequencing used CD4+ T cells sorted from PBMCs, obtained on the day of the yellow fever booster vaccination. The receptors stem from a man aged 25 to 40 who received the YFV17D yellow fever vaccine.

The rearrangement links TRBV24-1 to TRBJ2-1; 9 bases agree with TRBD2. Germline-derived CDR1 and CDR2 are KGHDR and SFDVKD. CDR3 length: 19 residues. J lost 8 bases, V lost 3 bases, and 19 bases had no gene match. CDR3 loop: CATSDPRDGAGGGVDEQFF. The CDR3, as DNA: TGTGCCACCAGTGATCCAAGGGATGGTGCGGGAGGGGGGGTGGATGAGCAGTTCTTC.

In the case of this clonotype: Given a much more abundant clone one base away, this may be a read error. The chain couples TRBV28 to TRBJ2-7; D call uncertain. Trimming removed 7 bases from V and 3 bases from J, with 10 bases in between. The length of the CDR3 is 12 residues. Germline V gene lookup returns CDR1 MDHEN and CDR2 SYDVKM. This chain's CDR3 is CASIWGNYEQYF. For the CDR3, the DNA is TGTGCCAGCATTTGGGGAAACTACGAGCAGTACTTC.

This clonotype was counted only a few times. The chain couples TRBV12-3 or TRBV12-4 to TRBJ1-6; perhaps TRBD1 as D (6 bases). The CDR3 is 14 residues long. The germline V and J ends were trimmed by 6 bases and 5 bases, with 11 bases remaining between them. CDR3 in amino acids: CASRGTPDNSPLHF. CDR3 DNA sequence: TGTGCCAGCAGAGGGACACCAGATAATTCACCCCTCCACTTT.

The J gene is TRBJ2-7, the V gene TRBV28; D is perhaps TRBD1 or TRBD2 (6 bases each). Germline V gene lookup returns CDR1 MDHEN and CDR2 SYDVKM. Trimming took 6 bases from V and 3 from J, leaving 18 bases between them. The CDR3 runs to 15 residues. The CDR3 nucleotides are TGTGCCAGCAGCGAAACCGGGGGCACCCGCTACGAGCAGTACTTC. Translated, it gives CASSETGGTRYEQYF.

This clonotype was found many times. The CDR3 DNA sequence: TGTGCCAGCAGTTTTAGTTCAGGGGCGCGGGTTTATGGCTACACCTTC. It encodes CASSFSSGARVYGYTF. The genes are TRBV12-3 or TRBV12-4 and TRBJ1-2; TRBD1 is a possible D gene (6 bases). The V end lost 3 bases, the J end lost 5 bases, and 19 bases lay between the germline ends. This CDR3 is 16 amino acids long.

A few counts support this clonotype. This chain uses TRBV6-5 with TRBJ2-1; D possibly matches TRBD1 or TRBD2 (6 bases each). Germline CDR1 is MNHEY and CDR2 is SVGAGI. The CDR3 consists of 18 residues. V gave up 4 bases and J gave up 1 base, with 20 bases separating them. The CDR3: CASSSGRGVRTSYNEQFF. CDR3 DNA sequence: TGTGCCAGCAGTTCCGGTAGGGGGGTAAGAACGTCCTACAATGAGCAGTTCTTC.

This clonotype was counted many times. This sequence joins TRBV27 and TRBJ2-5, with TRBD2 identical over 9 bases. The CDR3 contains 12 residues. Trimming took 6 bases from V and 7 from J; bases not matched to a gene: 3. The germline gives CDR1 MNHEY, CDR2 SMNVEV (reference sequence). In DNA form, the CDR3 reads TGTGCCAGCAGGGGACTAGCCGGGACCCAGTACTTC. This gives the protein CASRGLAGTQYF.

There are a few counts of this clonotype. The chain couples TRBV4-2 to TRBJ1-1, with D possibly matching TRBD1 (6 bases). Trimming took off 0 bases at V and 3 bases at J, with 32 bases between the two ends. Per the germline V gene, CDR1 is LGHNA and CDR2 is YNFKEQ. The CDR3 has 22 residues. The CDR3 DNA reads as TGTGCCAGCAGCCAAGATTTATCTTGGGATCAAGATTGGAGGGGGGGAGACACTGAAGCTTTCTTT. Translating gives CASSQDLSWDQDWRGGDTEAFF.

V gene TRBV30 combines with J gene TRBJ1-1; TRBD1 is a possible D gene (5 bases). The CDR3 is 12 residues long. Germline CDR1 and CDR2: GTSNPN and SVGIG (reference sequence). Trimming cost V 3 bases and J 10 bases, with 15 bases left between them. CDR3 residues: CAWSVVGLGAFF. The CDR3 region has the DNA TGTGCCTGGAGCGTTGTGGGACTCGGAGCTTTCTTT.

This clonotype was detected only a few times. The chain combines TRBV18 with TRBJ1-3, with 7 bases aligning to TRBD1. The CDR3 runs 15 residues. Germline assignment: CDR1 KGHSH and CDR2 LQKENI. V was clipped by 2 bases and J by 4 bases; unmatched bases: 5. The DNA for the CDR3 is TGTGCCAGCTCACCATCAAGGGGGCAAGGAAACACCATATATTTT. Amino acid sequence: CASSPSRGQGNTIYF.

The rearrangement joins TRBV12-3 or TRBV12-4 to TRBJ1-6; no definite D call. This CDR3 is 12 amino acids long. Trimming left V 1 base short and J 11 bases short, with 6 bases between. CDR3 loop: CASSLVPTPLHF. The CDR3 DNA reads as TGTGCCAGCAGTTTAGTCCCGACACCCCTCCACTTT.

This clonotype was found many times. V and J are TRBV7-2 and TRBJ1-3; D remains ambiguous. The CDR3 spans 12 residues. The germline CDR1 and CDR2 sequences are SGHTA and FQGNSA. Trimming pared 5 bases from V and 4 bases from J, leaving 6 bases between. Here the CDR3 reads CASSHPGNTIYF. The CDR3 DNA is TGTGCCAGCAGCCACCCGGGAAACACCATATATTTT.

This sequence joins TRBV7-2 and TRBJ2-7; TRBD1 agrees at 7 bases. Germline V lookup: CDR1 SGHTA, CDR2 FQGNSA. This CDR3 is built from 16 residues. V lost 4 bases to trimming and J lost 4 bases; unmatched junction nucleotides: 13. The CDR3 sequence: CASSSHRGVGIYEQYF. In DNA form, the CDR3 reads TGTGCCAGCAGCTCCCACAGGGGTGTTGGGATATACGAGCAGTACTTC.

This clonotype was counted a few times. This chain uses TRBV6-5 with TRBJ2-5; D is ambiguous. This CDR3 has 15 amino acids. V was trimmed by 0 bases and J by 7 bases, leaving 15 bases between them. Per germline, CDR1 MNHEY and CDR2 SVGAGI. The CDR3 DNA reads as TGTGCCAGCAGTTACTCGACCGGTCCCCTAGGGACCCAGTACTTC. It codes for CASSYSTGPLGTQYF.